Listed here are 30 T cell receptor beta chains from one sample, sequenced in a study of blood T cell repertoires in COVID-19. The method was immunoSEQ multiplex PCR; TCRdb's version includes in-frame clones alone and lacks a portion of them. The table includes approximately 150,000 clones, 87% detected once. The sample consisted of peripheral blood. The origin of the receptors is a human donor in a cohort sampled during active COVID-19.

This clone appeared a single time. The chain links TRBV6-5 to TRBJ2-1; D may be TRBD2 (6 bases). This CDR3 is 16 amino acids long. From germline, CDR1 is MNHEY and CDR2 SVGAGI. The V and J ends lost 2 bases and 9 bases respectively, with 20 bases between them. CDR3 bases: TGTGCCAGCAGTTACGGGAGGAGCGCCACCCTGGGTGAGCAGTTCTTC. It translates to CASSYGRSATLGEQFF.

The CDR3 sequence is CASSLAGGGRLQETQYF. CDR3 sequence (DNA): TGTGCCAGCAGCTTAGCCGGGGGCGGGAGGCTTCAAGAGACCCAGTACTTC. The chain couples TRBV7-2 to TRBJ2-5; TRBD2 agrees at 8 bases. V lost 0 bases, J lost 2 bases, and 8 bases stayed unmatched. Germline V CDR1 and CDR2: SGHTA, FQGNSA. This CDR3 contains 17 residues.

CDR3 nucleotides: TGTGCCAGCAGTGAGGCCCTAGCGGGTACCTCCTACGAGCAGTACTTC. Its protein is CASSEALAGTSYEQYF. The V call is TRBV2, the J call TRBJ2-7; 8 nucleotides match TRBD2. CDR3 length equals 16 residues. CDR1 is SNHLY and CDR2 is FYNNEI in the germline V gene. V dropped 3 bases and J dropped 0; count of bases not matched to a gene: 7.

The DNA of the CDR3 is TGTGCCAGCAGTTATCGGGGTTCCTACGAGCAGTACTTC. Encoded protein: CASSYRGSYEQYF. The chain carries TRBV6-2 or TRBV6-3 and TRBJ2-7, with D possibly TRBD2 on 5 matching bases. Trimming removed 3 bases at V and 1 base at J, with 7 bases between. Germline V gene data show CDR1 as MNHEY and CDR2 as SVGEGT. The CDR3 runs 13 residues.

The sample holds a few counts of this clone. The rearrangement links TRBV5-5 to TRBJ2-7; tentative D call: TRBD1 (6 bases). V gave up 1 base and J gave up 7 bases, with 12 bases separating them. Germline CDR1 SGHKS, CDR2 YYEKEE (reference sequence). The CDR3 consists of 13 residues. The CDR3 loop is CASSLYPGAEQYF. CDR3 nucleotides: TGTGCCAGCAGCTTGTACCCAGGGGCGGAGCAGTACTTC.

The rearrangement joins TRBV2 to TRBJ2-2; possibly TRBD1 for D (6 bases). CDR1 is SNHLY, CDR2 FYNNEI, per germline. The ends were cut back, 11 bases at V and 0 bases at J, with 10 bases in the middle. The CDR3 extends over 13 amino acids. As DNA, the CDR3 is TGTGCCTTGCAGGGGACGAACACCGGGGAGCTGTTTTTT. Its protein product is CALQGTNTGELFF.

J is TRBJ2-1 and V is TRBV19, with 9 bases lining up with TRBD1. The CDR3 loop spans 15 amino acids. Germline V gene data show CDR1 as LNHDA and CDR2 as SQIVND (reference sequence). Losses at the gene ends were 10 bases for V and 0 bases for J; bases not matched to a gene: 7. CDR3 region: CATQQGASSYNEQFF. The DNA for the CDR3 is TGTGCCACTCAACAGGGGGCTAGCTCCTACAATGAGCAGTTCTTC.

The table lists this clone with a count of one. The chain uses TRBV28 and TRBJ1-4, with TRBD1 identical over 8 bases. The germline CDR1 and CDR2 sequences are MDHEN and SYDVKM. With V trimmed by 7 bases and J by 9 bases, 7 bases remained unmatched. The CDR3 length is 13 residues. Here the CDR3 DNA reads TGTGCCAGCACTGGGGGACAGGTGAAAAAACTGTTTTTT. This sequence encodes CASTGGQVKKLFF.

The chain recombines TRBV7-3 with TRBJ2-5, with D possibly being TRBD2 (7 bases). Trimming shortened V by 3 bases and J by 2 bases, and 13 bases separated the two germline ends. The CDR3 has 15 amino acids. The V gene's germline CDR1 is SGHTA and CDR2 FQGTGA. The CDR3 protein is CASSLGGHLQETQYF. In nucleotides, the CDR3 is TGTGCCAGCAGCTTGGGGGGGCACCTTCAAGAGACCCAGTACTTC.

The rearrangement uses TRBV6-6 and TRBJ2-2; D gene unclear. The CDR3 sequence is 15 residues long. The germline gives CDR1 MNHNY, CDR2 SVGAGI (reference sequence). Trimming cost V 6 bases and J 4 bases, with 15 bases left between them. The CDR3 sequence is CASRAPATGTGELFF. As DNA, the CDR3 is TGTGCCAGCAGGGCTCCCGCGACGGGCACCGGGGAGCTGTTTTTT.

The chain combines TRBV19 with TRBJ2-2; D gene uncertain. Germline CDR1 LNHDA, CDR2 SQIVND (reference sequence). The CDR3 runs 13 residues. Trimming shortened V by 8 bases and J by 1 base, and 8 bases separated the two germline ends. CDR3 region: CASVDWNTGELFF. The CDR3 coding sequence is TGTGCCAGTGTAGACTGGAACACCGGGGAGCTGTTTTTT.

This clone has just one count. The chain's CDR3 is CASSAEGGPSDTQYF. Written as DNA, the CDR3 is TGTGCCAGCAGCGCCGAGGGGGGGCCCTCAGATACGCAGTATTTT. This chain uses TRBV9 with TRBJ2-3, with D possibly matching TRBD2 (7 bases). The V end was cut by 3 bases, the J end by 4 bases, with 15 bases between. Germline V CDR1 and CDR2: SGDLS, YYNGEE. The CDR3 spans 15 residues.

The table lists this clone with a count of one. J is TRBJ1-1 and V is TRBV7-8; TRBD1 matches 8 bases. This CDR3 has 15 residues. The trim removed 5 bases at V and 3 bases at J, leaving 8 bases unmatched. Germline V gene lookup returns CDR1 SGHVS and CDR2 FQNEAQ. The CDR3 here is CASSTRQGTDTEAFF. The CDR3 DNA is TGTGCCAGCAGCACCCGACAGGGGACGGACACTGAAGCTTTCTTT.

DNA for the CDR3: TGTGCCAGTAGCCTTATAACGGGGTGGCAGCCCCAGCATTTT. Its translation: CASSLITGWQPQHF. V usage is TRBV19 and J usage is TRBJ1-5; D uncertain. V was pared by 6 bases and J by 7 bases, with 16 bases between. Germline-derived CDR1 and CDR2 are LNHDA and SQIVND (reference sequence). This CDR3 region has 14 residues.

This rearrangement joins TRBV6-5 to TRBJ2-5, with 9 bases lining up with TRBD1. In germline, CDR1 is MNHEY, CDR2 SVGAGI. This CDR3 has 15 residues. V was clipped by 10 bases and J by 2 bases; unmatched bases: 11. The CDR3 coding sequence is TGTGCCACCTCCGGGCGGGACAGGGCTCAAGAGACCCAGTACTTC. It is translated as CATSGRDRAQETQYF.

V gene TRBV28 combines with J gene TRBJ1-5; D is unresolved. Germline assignment: CDR1 MDHEN and CDR2 SYDVKM. V lost 7 bases and J lost 5, with 21 bases in between. The CDR3 loop spans 16 amino acids. The CDR3 DNA is TGTGCCAGCACCAGCCCCCTCAGGTCCGATTATCAGCCCCAGCATTTT. This translates into CASTSPLRSDYQPQHF. The full variable domain, completed using reference TRBV28 and TRBJ1-5, is DVKVTQSSRYLVKRTGEKVFLECVQDMDHENMFWYRQDPGLGLRLIYFSYDVKMKEKGDIPEGYSVSREKKERFSLILESASTNQTSMYLCASTSPLRSDYQPQHFGDGTRLSIL.

The V call is TRBV7-2, the J call TRBJ1-2, with D unclear. CDR1 and CDR2 from the germline V gene are SGHTA and FQGNSA. V shed 1 base and J shed 7 bases, with 7 bases lying between them. This CDR3 is 12 amino acids long. The CDR3 DNA reads TGTGCCAGCAGCTTAGTTTCCGGTGGCTACACCTTC. It translates to CASSLVSGGYTF.

The chain recombines TRBV7-3 with TRBJ2-7; 10 nucleotides match TRBD2. Looked up from germline, CDR1 is SGHTA and CDR2 is FQGTGA. The CDR3 length is 21 residues. Trimming at V came to 5 bases and at J to 3 bases, leaving 25 bases not matched to a gene. CDR3: CASSPIPTTSGKLITDYEQYF. The CDR3 coding sequence is TGTGCCAGCAGCCCCATTCCTACAACTAGCGGGAAACTTATTACCGACTACGAGCAGTACTTC.

The chain combines TRBV5-6 with TRBJ2-7, with unresolved D. This CDR3 has 14 residues. Germline CDR1 SGHDT, CDR2 YYEEEE. The V gene lost 3 bases and the J gene lost 3 bases, with 13 bases spanning the gap. The chain's CDR3 is CASSSVTSDYEQYF. As DNA, the CDR3 is TGTGCCAGCAGCTCGGTGACATCTGACTACGAGCAGTACTTC.

The chain links TRBV3-1 (or the pseudogene TRBV3-2) to TRBJ2-5; TRBD2 aligns across 11 bases. The CDR3 is 15 amino acids. Germline CDR1 and CDR2: LGHDT and YNNKEL (reference sequence). V lost 6 bases to trimming and J lost 3 bases; unmatched junction nucleotides: 6. The CDR3 is CASSVAGGGKETQYF. CDR3 nucleotide sequence: TGTGCCAGCAGTGTAGCGGGAGGGGGTAAAGAGACCCAGTACTTC.

The V call is TRBV19, the J call TRBJ1-2; D uncertain. V lost 4 bases and J 4 bases, leaving 13 bases between the germline ends. Germline V gene lookup returns CDR1 LNHDA and CDR2 SQIVND (reference sequence). This CDR3 is 14 amino acids long. The CDR3 nucleotides read TGTGCCAGTAGTAACTTCGGGTTACCCTATGGCTACACCTTC. It encodes CASSNFGLPYGYTF.

The V gene is TRBV7-9, the J gene TRBJ2-4; 11 positions agree with TRBD2. Losses at the gene ends were 5 bases for V and 10 bases for J; bases not matched to a gene: 16. There are 17 residues in the CDR3. The germline V gene has CDR1 SEHNR and CDR2 FQNEAQ (reference sequence). The CDR3 region has the DNA TGTGCCAGCAGCCAACCACCCGGGACTAGCGGCCTGGGTATTCAGTACTTC. Protein sequence: CASSQPPGTSGLGIQYF. Supplemented by reference TRBV7-9 and TRBJ2-4, the full variable domain reads DTGVSQNPRHKITKRGQNVTFRCDPISEHNRLYWYRQTLGQGPEFLTYFQNEAQLEKSRLLSDRFSAERPKGSFSTLEIQRTEQGDSAMYLCASSQPPGTSGLGIQYFGAGTRLSVL.

The chain combines TRBV5-1 with TRBJ2-1, with 8 bases fitting TRBD2. CDR1 and CDR2 from the germline V gene are SGHRS and YFSETQ. This CDR3 contains 14 residues. The trim removed 1 base at V and 9 bases at J, leaving 6 bases unmatched. The CDR3 DNA follows: TGCGCCAGCAGCTTGATGTTAGCGGGATCTGAGCAGTTCTTC. Translating gives CASSLMLAGSEQFF.

The genes are TRBV20-1 and TRBJ1-5, with TRBD1 identical over 8 bases. Germline assignment: CDR1 DFQATT and CDR2 SNEGSKA (reference sequence). With V trimmed by 3 bases and J by 7 bases, 5 bases remained unmatched. The CDR3 extends over 13 amino acids. CDR3 protein: CSASYRGGQPQHF. Written as DNA, the CDR3 is TGCAGTGCTAGTTACAGGGGGGGACAGCCCCAGCATTTT.

V gene TRBV7-2 combines with J gene TRBJ2-2; 8 bases match TRBD1. The CDR3 is made up of 18 amino acids. Trimming at V came to 5 bases and at J to 0 bases, leaving 11 bases not matched to a gene. Germline CDR1 is SGHTA and CDR2 is FQGNSA. The CDR3 spells CASSRRDRPSPNTGELFF. The CDR3, as DNA: TGTGCCAGCAGCCGTAGGGACAGGCCATCCCCGAACACCGGGGAGCTGTTTTTT.

In this sample, this clone turned up a few times. The chain recombines TRBV30 with TRBJ1-2, with D unclear. The CDR3 is made up of 14 amino acids. V was shortened by 0 bases and J by 0 bases, with 8 bases between the two germline ends. Germline CDR1 and CDR2: GTSNPN and SVGIG (reference sequence). This CDR3 is CAWSVGTANYGYTF. The CDR3 coding sequence is TGTGCCTGGAGTGTAGGCACAGCTAACTATGGCTACACCTTC.

The genes are TRBV10-3 and TRBJ2-1, with 9 bases lining up with TRBD2. Germline values: CDR1 ENHRY, CDR2 SYGVKD. The CDR3 has 15 residues. The ends lost 0 bases at V and 5 bases at J; junction bases unmatched: 2. The CDR3 DNA is TGTGCCATCAGTGAGTCGGGCGGGAGGGACAATGAGCAGTTCTTC. Protein product: CAISESGGRDNEQFF.

The J gene is TRBJ2-7, the V gene TRBV4-2; 9 bases fit TRBD2. Germline V gene data show CDR1 as LGHNA and CDR2 as YNFKEQ. This CDR3 contains 15 residues. Germline trimming cut 2 bases from V and 4 bases from J; bases unmatched to any gene: 6. In DNA form, the CDR3 reads TGTGCCAGCAGCCAAATCGGCGGGAGGGCGTACGAGCAGTACTTC. Translation: CASSQIGGRAYEQYF.

The chain carries TRBV27 and TRBJ2-7; D perhaps matches TRBD2 (6 bases). The germline V and J ends were trimmed by 5 bases and 1 base, with 12 bases remaining between them. CDR3 length equals 14 residues. Per the germline V gene, CDR1 is MNHEY and CDR2 is SMNVEV (reference sequence). The CDR3 region has the DNA TGTGCCAGCAGTCTGTTCGGGGGTTCCTACGAGCAGTACTTC. Protein: CASSLFGGSYEQYF.

The V call is TRBV5-1, the J call TRBJ2-3; D gene ambiguous. The CDR3 covers 14 residues. Germline V lookup: CDR1 SGHRS, CDR2 YFSETQ. The V and J ends lost 0 bases and 0 bases respectively, with 5 bases between them. The CDR3 DNA follows: TGCGCCAGCAGCTTGGCCAGTAGCACAGATACGCAGTATTTT. Its translation is CASSLASSTDTQYF.